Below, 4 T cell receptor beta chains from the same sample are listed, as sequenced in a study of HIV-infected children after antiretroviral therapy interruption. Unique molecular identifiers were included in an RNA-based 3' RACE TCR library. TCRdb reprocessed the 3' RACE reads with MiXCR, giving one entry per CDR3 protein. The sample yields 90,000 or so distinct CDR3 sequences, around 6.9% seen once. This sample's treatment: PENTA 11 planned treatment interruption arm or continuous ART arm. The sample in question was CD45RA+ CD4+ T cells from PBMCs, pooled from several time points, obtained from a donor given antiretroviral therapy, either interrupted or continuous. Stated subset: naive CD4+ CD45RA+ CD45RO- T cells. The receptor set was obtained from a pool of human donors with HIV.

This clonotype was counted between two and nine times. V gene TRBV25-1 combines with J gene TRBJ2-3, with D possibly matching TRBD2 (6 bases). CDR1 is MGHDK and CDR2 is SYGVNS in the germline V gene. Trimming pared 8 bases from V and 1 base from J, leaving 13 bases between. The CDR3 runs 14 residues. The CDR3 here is CASPRGPGTDTQYF. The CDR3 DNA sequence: TGTGCCAGCCCGCGGGGACCTGGCACAGATACGCAGTATTTT.

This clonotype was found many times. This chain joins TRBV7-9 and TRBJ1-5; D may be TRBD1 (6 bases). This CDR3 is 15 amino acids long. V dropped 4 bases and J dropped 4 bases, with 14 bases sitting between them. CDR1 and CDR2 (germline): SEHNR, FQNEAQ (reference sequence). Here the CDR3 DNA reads TGTGCCAGCAGCTCGACAGGCCCTGGTAATCAGCCCCAGCATTTT. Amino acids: CASSSTGPGNQPQHF.

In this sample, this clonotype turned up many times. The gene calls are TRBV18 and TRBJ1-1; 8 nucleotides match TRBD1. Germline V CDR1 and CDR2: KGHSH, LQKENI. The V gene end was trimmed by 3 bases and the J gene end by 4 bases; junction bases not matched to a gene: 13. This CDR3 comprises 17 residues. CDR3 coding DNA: TGTGCCAGCTCACCCGTCGGACAGGGCTGGGTTTTCACTGAAGCTTTCTTT. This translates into CASSPVGQGWVFTEAFF.

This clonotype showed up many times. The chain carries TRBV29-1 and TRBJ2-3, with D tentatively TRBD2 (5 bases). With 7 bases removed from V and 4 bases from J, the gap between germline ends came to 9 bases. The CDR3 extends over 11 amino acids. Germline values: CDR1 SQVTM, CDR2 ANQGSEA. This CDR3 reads CSGGYSDTQYF. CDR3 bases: TGCAGCGGAGGGTATTCAGATACGCAGTATTTT.